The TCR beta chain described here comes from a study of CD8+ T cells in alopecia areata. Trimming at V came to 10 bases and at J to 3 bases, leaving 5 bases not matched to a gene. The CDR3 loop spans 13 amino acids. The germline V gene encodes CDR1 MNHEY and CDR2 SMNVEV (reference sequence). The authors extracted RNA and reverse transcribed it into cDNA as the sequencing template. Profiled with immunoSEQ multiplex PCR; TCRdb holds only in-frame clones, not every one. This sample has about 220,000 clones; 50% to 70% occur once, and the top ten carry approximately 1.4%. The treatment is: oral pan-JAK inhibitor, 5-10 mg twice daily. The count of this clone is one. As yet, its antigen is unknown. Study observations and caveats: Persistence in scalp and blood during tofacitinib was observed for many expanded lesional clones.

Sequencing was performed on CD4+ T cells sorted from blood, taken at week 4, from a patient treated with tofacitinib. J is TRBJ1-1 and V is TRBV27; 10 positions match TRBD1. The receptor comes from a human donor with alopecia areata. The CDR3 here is CAITDRGDTEAFF. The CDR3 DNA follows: TGTGCCATCACGGACAGGGGGGACACTGAAGCTTTCTTT.